This T cell receptor (beta chain) appears in the sequencing data of a study of T cell repertoires in cytomegalovirus infection. Notes on the study in general: Dominant in the ex vivo response were TCR beta clonotypes restricted by HLA-C and specific for CMV.

There are many counts of this clonotype. As yet, its antigen is unknown. TCRdb re-derived calls from the reads in MiXCR, one entry per CDR3 protein. Found here are approximately 910,000 distinct CDR3 sequences, less than 35% of them singletons; the top ten hold about 14%. The receptor's source is a human donor in good health (CMV status not recorded). Some clones in this sample may be carry-over from other donors' samples. Material: cultured CD8+ T cells from PBMCs, obtained from culture after CMV antigen stimulation.

In DNA form, the CDR3 reads TGTGCCAGCAGCTTGACTAGCGGGGTATACAATGAGCAGTTCTTC. Its translation is CASSLTSGVYNEQFF. The rearrangement joins TRBV27 to TRBJ2-1; 11 positions agree with TRBD2. J lost 4 bases, V lost 6 bases, and 5 bases had no gene match. Germline CDR1 MNHEY, CDR2 SMNVEV (reference sequence). The CDR3 spans 15 residues.